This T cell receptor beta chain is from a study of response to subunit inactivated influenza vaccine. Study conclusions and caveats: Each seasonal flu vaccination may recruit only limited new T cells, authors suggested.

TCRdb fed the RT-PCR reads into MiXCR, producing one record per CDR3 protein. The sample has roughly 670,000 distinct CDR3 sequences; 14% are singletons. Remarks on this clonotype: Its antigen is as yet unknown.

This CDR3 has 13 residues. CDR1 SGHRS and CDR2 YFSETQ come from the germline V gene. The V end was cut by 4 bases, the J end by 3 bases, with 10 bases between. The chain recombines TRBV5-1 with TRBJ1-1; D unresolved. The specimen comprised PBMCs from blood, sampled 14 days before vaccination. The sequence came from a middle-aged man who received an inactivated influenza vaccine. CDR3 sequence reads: CASSLRTDTEAFF. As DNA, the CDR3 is TGCGCCAGCAGCCTTAGGACGGACACTGAAGCTTTCTTT.